What follows are 17 T cell receptor beta chains derived from one specimen sequenced in a study of CXCR3-negative and CXCR3-positive naive CD8 T cells. The libraries of TRB cDNA were prepared using 5' RACE with UMI labels. TCRdb reprocessed the 5' RACE reads; each CDR3 protein has one entry and no DNA is given. Recorded for this sample: about 58,000 distinct CDR3 sequences. The sample comprised naive CXCR3- CD8+ T cells from blood. Stated subset: CD45RO-CCR7+CD27+CD95- naive CD8+ T cells lacking CXCR3 (TNR3-). All receptors come from a human donor in good health. Some clones in this sample may be carry-over from other donors' samples.

The CDR3 protein is CASSSSPRTDSYEQYF. The rearrangement links TRBV6-2 or TRBV6-3 to TRBJ2-7; no DNA is available, so the TRBD1 call from TCRdb remains unchecked. CDR1 and CDR2 (germline): MNHEY, SVGEGT. CDR3 length: 16 amino acids.

The chain carries TRBV7-7 and TRBJ2-3; TCRdb's D call, TRBD1, is unchecked because there is no DNA. This CDR3 is 17 amino acids long. Germline V gives CDR1 SSHAT, CDR2 FNYEAQ (reference sequence). The CDR3 is CASSLIFSGRGTDTQYF.

The gene calls are TRBV29-1 and TRBJ2-6. Germline V gives CDR1 SQVTM, CDR2 ANQGSEA. The CDR3 runs 16 residues. The CDR3 here is CSVEDLGVSGPNVLTF.

The chain carries TRBV29-1 and TRBJ2-1; TCRdb outputs TRBD1, but without DNA this stays unchecked. Germline CDR1 and CDR2: SQVTM and ANQGSEA. The CDR3 loop spans 14 amino acids. CDR3 loop: CSVLTGGGYNEQFF.

The chain uses TRBV11-3 and TRBJ2-1; TCRdb lists TRBD1, though no DNA is available to test this call. CDR3 size: 14 residues. CDR1 is SGHNT, CDR2 YENEEA, per germline. CDR3: CASSLRGDYNEQFF.

This rearrangement joins TRBV12-3 or TRBV12-4 to TRBJ2-5; TCRdb outputs TRBD2, but without DNA this stays unchecked. CDR3 length equals 14 residues. The CDR3 spells CASSWLGTQEIQYF.

The chain carries TRBV3-1 and TRBJ1-1; TCRdb selects TRBD1, and the lack of DNA leaves this call unchecked. The CDR3 extends over 15 amino acids. The germline CDR1 and CDR2 sequences are LGHDT and YNNKEL (reference sequence). CDR3 loop: CASSRGRGRDTEAFF.

The chain combines TRBV6-2 or TRBV6-3 with TRBJ2-1. The CDR3 extends over 11 amino acids. CDR1 is MNHEY, CDR2 SVGEGT, per germline. The CDR3 is CASSFGNEQFF.

This chain's CDR3 is CASSLAGGFFGKNIQYF. This sequence joins TRBV28 and TRBJ2-4; TCRdb's D call of TRBD2 is untestable without DNA. CDR3 length equals 17 residues. CDR1 is MDHEN, CDR2 SYDVKM, per germline.

The chain has TRBV27 and TRBJ2-3; lacking DNA, the TRBD1 call made by TCRdb goes unchecked. This CDR3 region has 15 residues. CDR1 and CDR2 (germline): MNHEY, SMNVEV (reference sequence). The CDR3 region is CASRGDRGRFSTQYF.

This chain joins TRBV29-1 and TRBJ2-5; TCRdb names TRBD1, which stays unverified in the absence of DNA. In germline, CDR1 is SQVTM, CDR2 ANQGSEA. The CDR3 has 15 residues. The CDR3 loop is CSVGGGPVFEETQYF. The full variable domain, rest sourced from reference TRBV29-1 and TRBJ2-5, is SAVISQKPSRDICQRGTSLTIQCQVDSQVTMMFWYRQQPGQSLTLIATANQGSEATYESGFVIDKFPISRPNLTFSTLTVSNMSPEDSSIYLCSVGGGPVFEETQYFGPGTRLLVL.

The rearrangement uses TRBV5-5 and TRBJ2-5. Germline CDR1 is SGHKS and CDR2 is YYEKEE (reference sequence). The CDR3 has 13 amino acids. The CDR3 is CASSLDRQETQYF.

The chain uses TRBV19 and TRBJ2-7; the D call from TCRdb, TRBD1, cannot be confirmed without DNA. The length of the CDR3 is 16 residues. Germline-derived CDR1 and CDR2 are LNHDA and SQIVND (reference sequence). CDR3 amino acids: CASSISSGTGAYEQYF.

The genes are TRBV18 and TRBJ2-4; the D call of TRBD2 rests on TCRdb alone, since no DNA is present to check it. This CDR3 has 14 amino acids. CDR1 is KGHSH and CDR2 is LQKENI in the germline V gene. The CDR3 spells CASSPGLAGDIQYF.

The chain joins TRBV7-9 to TRBJ2-7; TCRdb's D call of TRBD1 is untestable without DNA. CDR1 is SEHNR and CDR2 is FQNEAQ in the germline V gene (reference sequence). CDR3 length: 15 amino acids. The CDR3 protein is CASSLSIGTVYEQYF.

The rearrangement joins TRBV19 to TRBJ2-7; TCRdb's assignment of TRBD1 cannot be checked, as there is no DNA. The CDR3 is 15 residues long. CDR1 LNHDA and CDR2 SQIVND come from the germline V gene (reference sequence). CDR3 residues: CASSPATGSVYGQYF.

This rearrangement joins TRBV29-1 to TRBJ2-5; TCRdb picks TRBD2, but there is no DNA to check that call. Germline loops: CDR1 SQVTM, CDR2 ANQGSEA. The CDR3 consists of 16 residues. The CDR3: CSVEGLSEDVQETQYF.